The 32 T cell receptor beta chains presented below share a single source sample, sequenced in a study of regulatory T cells in long-lasting Graves disease. The time point is: persistent/refractory GD, antithyroid drugs over 5 years with positive TRAb. Scientists built the TCR library using RNA that was extracted from PBMCs. Building the TCR beta libraries relied on iRepertoire HTBI primers, and CDR3 regions underwent Arm-PCR. TCRdb re-derived calls from the multiplex PCR reads in MiXCR, one entry per CDR3 protein. This table has some 330,000 distinct CDR3 sequences, 20% to 25% appearing once. The sequenced sample was peripheral blood mononuclear cells (PBMCs), obtained when the disease was refractory, from a patient treated with antithyroid drugs. All receptors derive from a woman aged 40 to 50 with Graves disease.

The chain couples TRBV11-2 to TRBJ2-3; TRBD1 matches at 8 bases. This CDR3 spans 14 amino acids. Germline V lookup: CDR1 SGHAT, CDR2 FQNNGV. The J segment lost 10 bases and the V segment lost 0 bases, leaving 6 bases of the junction unmatched. CDR3 in DNA: TGTGCCAGCAGCTTAGACAGGACAGGGCCGGCGCAGTATTTT. It is translated as CASSLDRTGPAQYF.

This clonotype was recorded many times. The chain carries TRBV27 and TRBJ1-1; D unclear. V was pared by 2 bases and J by 0 bases, with 7 bases between. CDR3 size: 14 residues. CDR1 is MNHEY, CDR2 SMNVEV, per germline (reference sequence). CDR3 in amino acids: CASSLRGMNTEAFF. The CDR3 DNA is TGTGCCAGCAGTTTACGGGGAATGAACACTGAAGCTTTCTTT.

J is TRBJ2-5 and V is TRBV27, with 7 bases matching TRBD1. Germline CDR1 and CDR2: MNHEY and SMNVEV (reference sequence). Trimming removed 4 bases from V and 7 bases from J; junction bases left unmatched: 9. The length of the CDR3 is 14 residues. The CDR3 here is CASSSHRGGGTQYF. DNA for the CDR3: TGTGCCAGCAGTTCCCACAGGGGTGGGGGGACCCAGTACTTC.

Note on this clonotype: Since a much larger clone is just one base distant, this may be a read error. The rearrangement links TRBV7-9 to TRBJ2-5; TRBD1 is a possible D gene (6 bases). The germline V and J ends were trimmed by 0 bases and 6 bases, with 14 bases remaining between them. This CDR3 has 15 residues. The V gene's germline CDR1 is SEHNR and CDR2 FQNEAQ (reference sequence). CDR3 protein: CASSLALTGQKTQYF. In nucleotides, the CDR3 is TGTGCCAGCAGCTTAGCTTTGACGGGACAAAAGACCCAGTACTTC.

This clonotype appeared many times. The chain joins TRBV7-9 to TRBJ2-2, with no clear D. This CDR3 contains 11 residues. The germline V gene encodes CDR1 SEHNR and CDR2 FQNEAQ (reference sequence). Trimming removed 1 base at V and 8 bases at J, with 2 bases between. The CDR3 DNA is TGTGCCAGCAGCTTAGAGGGGGAGCTGTTTTTT. This sequence encodes CASSLEGELFF.

The rearrangement uses TRBV5-4 and TRBJ1-1; D ambiguous. The CDR3 consists of 15 residues. Trimming stripped 5 bases from V and 2 bases from J, with 16 bases between. Germline values: CDR1 SGHNT, CDR2 YYREEE (reference sequence). CDR3 amino acids: CASRDRANGNTEAFF. DNA of the CDR3: TGTGCCAGCAGGGACCGGGCCAATGGCAACACTGAAGCTTTCTTT.

This clonotype was detected ten times or more. This chain connects TRBV20-1 to TRBJ2-5; TRBD2 aligns across 11 bases. The V gene's germline CDR1 is DFQATT and CDR2 SNEGSKA (reference sequence). The CDR3 has 12 residues. Germline trimming cut 7 bases from V and 5 bases from J; bases unmatched to any gene: 3. The CDR3 nucleotides are TGCAGTGTTCGGACTAGCGGGGAGACCCAGTACTTC. Translated, it gives CSVRTSGETQYF.

In this sample, this clonotype turned up many times. CDR3 DNA: TGTGCCACCAGTGTAGGCACGATCAATCAGCCCCAGCATTTT. Residues: CATSVGTINQPQHF. This rearrangement joins TRBV24-1 to TRBJ1-5, with D unresolved. V lost 5 bases and J lost 3, with 10 bases in between. CDR3 size: 14 residues. Germline V CDR1 and CDR2: KGHDR, SFDVKD.

V is TRBV3-1 and J is TRBJ2-5, with D uncertain. The germline V and J ends were trimmed by 0 bases and 3 bases, with 11 bases remaining between them. The germline CDR1 and CDR2 sequences are LGHDT and YNNKEL (reference sequence). This CDR3 region has 15 residues. Here the CDR3 reads CASSQDWDQKETQYF. In DNA, the CDR3 is TGTGCCAGCAGCCAAGACTGGGATCAAAAAGAGACCCAGTACTTC.

This clonotype was detected a few times. V is TRBV6-1 and J is TRBJ2-1, with 8 bases fitting TRBD2. The CDR3 consists of 17 residues. Germline loops: CDR1 MNHNS, CDR2 SASEGT. After removal of 5 bases from V and 1 base from J, the junction contained 10 bases not matched to a gene. DNA of the CDR3: TGTGCCAGCAGTACCCCTGGGGGACTAGAATCCTACAATGAGCAGTTCTTC. This codes for CASSTPGGLESYNEQFF.

Details on this clonotype: A read error may produce the germline difference seen at one junction end. V is TRBV11-2 and J is TRBJ1-2, with a possible D match to TRBD1 (5 bases). Germline CDR1 and CDR2: SGHAT and FQNNGV. The CDR3 has 17 residues. The CDR3 DNA sequence: TGTGCTAGCAGCTTAGATGGTTTGGGGGGACCAAACTATGGCTACACCTTC. Amino acid sequence: CASSLDGLGGPNYGYTF.

Remarks on this clonotype: This may arise from a read error, as a much more abundant clone is one base away. This sequence joins TRBV28 and TRBJ1-1; D uncertain. Germline CDR1 reads MDHEN; CDR2 reads SYDVKM. This CDR3 spans 13 amino acids. The CDR3 here is CASSLSSGTEALF. The CDR3 nucleotides read TGTGCCAGCAGTTTAAGCAGTGGCACTGAAGCTCTCTTT.

The table lists this clonotype with a few counts. This chain uses TRBV5-1 with TRBJ2-7, with TRBD2 matching over 7 bases. CDR1 is SGHRS, CDR2 YFSETQ, per germline. This CDR3 contains 17 residues. Trimming removed 0 bases from V and 7 bases from J; junction bases left unmatched: 16. In DNA, the CDR3 is TGCGCCAGCAGCTTGGATTTGGCGGGAGTGATATCGGGAGAGCAGTACTTC. Translation: CASSLDLAGVISGEQYF.

Turning to this clonotype: A much larger clone lies a single base off, so this may be a read error. The chain has TRBV28 and TRBJ1-4, with D possibly matching TRBD1 (5 bases). Trimming removed 1 base from V and 10 bases from J, with 19 bases in between. Germline CDR1 MDHEN, CDR2 SYDVKM. The CDR3 runs to 16 residues. CDR3 amino acids: CASSLLGATTGGKLFF. CDR3 DNA sequence: TGTGCCAGCAGTTTATTAGGGGCGACCACGGGAGGAAAACTGTTTTTT.

This chain joins TRBV7-9 and TRBJ1-1; D remains ambiguous. The CDR3 extends over 12 amino acids. V lost 10 bases to trimming and J lost 9 bases, with 18 bases between them. Germline CDR1 and CDR2: SEHNR and FQNEAQ (reference sequence). CDR3 protein: CATFTDTDQAFF. As DNA, the CDR3 is TGTGCCACCTTCACGGATACGGATCAAGCTTTCTTT.

The sample holds many counts of this clonotype. The V call is TRBV7-9, the J call TRBJ2-7, with 8 bases identical to TRBD2. V shed 1 base, J shed 3 bases, and the junction held 8 bases outside the gene matches. CDR1 SEHNR and CDR2 FQNEAQ come from the germline V gene (reference sequence). The CDR3 totals 16 residues. CDR3 in amino acids: CASSLGPTGLGYEQYF. The CDR3, as DNA: TGTGCCAGCAGCTTAGGGCCGACGGGACTAGGCTACGAGCAGTACTTC.

The chain uses TRBV18 and TRBJ2-5; 8 bases fit TRBD2. The J call may be mistaken, given a closer DNA end match to TRBJ2-1. The CDR3 runs to 16 residues. From germline, CDR1 is KGHSH and CDR2 LQKENI. CDR3 sequence reads: CASSPPLPAGEDEQFF. The CDR3 region has the DNA TGTGCCAGCTCACCTCCACTCCCAGCGGGAGAGGATGAGCAGTTCTTC.

This clonotype has a handful of counts. The chain combines TRBV28 with TRBJ2-3; 7 bases agree with TRBD2. Trimming removed 10 bases from V and 1 base from J; junction bases left unmatched: 8. CDR3 size: 14 residues. CDR1 MDHEN and CDR2 SYDVKM come from the germline V gene. The CDR3 reads CAIHGTSGTDTQYF. CDR3 nucleotides: TGTGCCATCCACGGAACTAGCGGCACAGATACGCAGTATTTT.

V gene TRBV29-1 combines with J gene TRBJ1-4; D is unresolved. Germline CDR1 SQVTM, CDR2 ANQGSEA. The V end lost 5 bases, the J end lost 1 base, and 8 bases lay between the germline ends. This CDR3 region has 13 residues. Here the CDR3 reads CSVSRLTNEKLFF. CDR3 DNA sequence: TGCAGCGTTTCCCGCCTAACTAATGAAAAACTGTTTTTT.

Concerning this clonotype: This sequence may be a read error, since a much larger clone differs from it by one base. The rearrangement uses TRBV2 and TRBJ1-1, with a weak D call TRBD1 (5 bases). CDR1 is SNHLY and CDR2 is FYNNEI in the germline V gene. The CDR3 spans 13 residues. CDR3 residues: CANSEVGDTEAFF. CDR3 nucleotide sequence: TGTGCCAACAGTGAGGTGGGGGACACTGAAGCTTTCTTT. Using reference TRBV2 and TRBJ1-1 for the parts outside the CDR3, the full variable domain is EPEVTQTPSHQVTQMGQEVILRCVPISNHLYFYWYRQILGQKVEFLVSFYNNEISEKSEIFDDQFSVERPDGSNFTLKIRSTKLEDSAMYFCANSEVGDTEAFFGQGTRLTVV.

This clonotype came up many times. An end of the junction differs from the germline gene, which may be a read error. Written as DNA, the CDR3 is TGCAGCGTTGAGGGCACCATGAACACTGAAACTTTCTTT. Protein: CSVEGTMNTETFF. V usage is TRBV29-1 and J usage is TRBJ1-1; D is unresolved. Per germline, CDR1 SQVTM and CDR2 ANQGSEA. The CDR3 has 13 amino acids.

The table lists this clonotype with many counts. V and J are TRBV11-2 and TRBJ1-6; 8 bases are a match to TRBD1. Germline assignment: CDR1 SGHAT and CDR2 FQNNGV. With 2 bases clipped from V and 9 bases from J, the junction kept 3 bases outside the gene matches. The CDR3 runs 14 residues. CDR3 bases: TGTGCCAGCAGCTTATCAGGGGGCGCTTCACCCCTCCACTTT. It codes for CASSLSGGASPLHF.

This rearrangement joins TRBV11-3 to TRBJ2-5; perhaps TRBD2 as D (6 bases). V lost 6 bases and J lost 2, with 13 bases in between. There are 14 residues in the CDR3. CDR1 is SGHNT and CDR2 is YENEEA in the germline V gene. CDR3 in amino acids: CASRLWAGQETQYF. The DNA of the CDR3 is TGTGCCAGCAGACTGTGGGCGGGGCAAGAGACCCAGTACTTC.

This clonotype turned up a few times. V usage is TRBV12-3 or TRBV12-4 and J usage is TRBJ2-1, with 11 positions matching TRBD2. The CDR3 is 15 residues long. Trimming removed 5 bases from V and 2 bases from J; junction bases left unmatched: 2. The CDR3 sequence: CASSRLAGTYNEQFF. For the CDR3, the DNA is TGTGCCAGCAGTCGACTAGCGGGAACCTACAATGAGCAGTTCTTC.

This clonotype is a singleton in its sample. A clone one base away is much larger, so this may be a read error. The chain recombines TRBV10-3 with TRBJ1-5; a possible D gene is TRBD1 (5 bases). The CDR3 extends over 17 amino acids. The germline gives CDR1 ENHRY, CDR2 SYGVKD. The CDR3 DNA sequence: TGTGCCATCGGTGAGTTCCTAAGTGGGGGAAGCAATCAGCCCCAGCATTTT. Translated: CAIGEFLSGGSNQPQHF.

Comment on this clonotype: A junction boundary mismatches the germline segment, possibly from a read error. The chain is built from TRBV3-1 and TRBJ2-5; a possible D gene is TRBD2 (5 bases). CDR3 length equals 13 residues. Germline CDR1 reads LGHDT; CDR2 reads YNNKEL (reference sequence). This chain's CDR3 is CASSQEAEETQHF. CDR3 DNA: TGTGCCAGCAGCCAAGAAGCGGAAGAGACCCAGCACTTC.

This clonotype was picked up a small number of times. The genes are TRBV6-1 and TRBJ1-2; a possible D gene is TRBD1 (6 bases). In germline, CDR1 is MNHNS, CDR2 SASEGT. The CDR3 contains 15 residues. The ends were cut back, 8 bases at V and 2 bases at J, with 18 bases in the middle. The CDR3 here is CASGRRDTRNYGYTF. The CDR3 DNA is TGTGCCAGCGGTCGCCGGGACACCCGGAACTATGGCTACACCTTC.

As for this clonotype: Possible read error: a much larger clone is one base away. This chain joins TRBV28 and TRBJ1-5; maybe TRBD1 (6 bases). V dropped 11 bases and J dropped 1 base, with 18 bases sitting between them. Germline V gives CDR1 MDHEN, CDR2 SYDVKM. The CDR3 extends over 15 amino acids. The CDR3 bases are TGTGCCGCCGGCTCTGCAGGGGTGAGCAATCAGCCCCAGCATTTT. This encodes CAAGSAGVSNQPQHF. The full variable domain, rest sourced from reference TRBV28 and TRBJ1-5, is DVKVTQSSRYLVKRTGEKVFLECVQDMDHENMFWYRQDPGLGLRLIYFSYDVKMKEKGDIPEGYSVSREKKERFSLILESASTNQTSMYLCAAGSAGVSNQPQHFGDGTRLSIL.

The V call is TRBV12-3 or TRBV12-4, the J call TRBJ2-5; 7 bases match TRBD1. V lost 6 bases and J lost 1; bases outside the gene matches: 5. The CDR3 consists of 14 residues. CDR3 sequence reads: CASSPGQFQETQYF. DNA for the CDR3: TGTGCCAGCAGCCCGGGACAGTTCCAAGAGACCCAGTACTTC.

This clonotype was found many times. J is TRBJ2-2 and V is TRBV28; TRBD1 agrees at 9 bases. Trimming took 8 bases from V and 5 from J; bases not matched to a gene: 6. The germline CDR1 and CDR2 sequences are MDHEN and SYDVKM. There are 14 residues in the CDR3. The CDR3 here is CASQQGARTGELFF. CDR3 bases: TGTGCCAGCCAACAGGGGGCAAGGACCGGGGAGCTGTTTTTT.

This clonotype was counted only a few times. This may come from a read error, since a much larger clone is one base off. CDR3 nucleotides: TGTGCCAGCCCCACACTGTCCGGGACAGGGGCCTACGAGCAGTACTTC. Residues: CASPTLSGTGAYEQYF. The chain employs TRBV2 and TRBJ2-7; 10 nucleotides match TRBD1. This CDR3 spans 16 amino acids. The V gene end was trimmed by 8 bases and the J gene end by 2 bases; junction bases not matched to a gene: 12. Germline V gene data show CDR1 as SNHLY and CDR2 as FYNNEI. Complete variable domain (other parts from reference TRBV2 and TRBJ2-7): EPEVTQTPSHQVTQMGQEVILRCVPISNHLYFYWYRQILGQKVEFLVSFYNNEISEKSEIFDDQFSVERPDGSNFTLKIRSTKLEDSAMYFCASPTLSGTGAYEQYFGPGTRLTVT.

This clonotype appeared many times. V usage is TRBV7-8 and J usage is TRBJ2-7, with 7 positions matching TRBD1. This CDR3 spans 14 amino acids. V shed 6 bases, J shed 4 bases, and the junction held 9 bases outside the gene matches. Per the germline V gene, CDR1 is SGHVS and CDR2 is FQNEAQ. The chain's CDR3 is CASSSTGPFYEQYF. The DNA for the CDR3 is TGTGCCAGCAGTTCGACAGGGCCATTTTACGAGCAGTACTTC. The full variable domain, rest sourced from reference TRBV7-8 and TRBJ2-7, is GAGVSQSPRYKVAKRGQDVALRCDPISGHVSLFWYQQALGQGPEFLTYFQNEAQLDKSGLPSDRFFAERPEGSVSTLKIQRTQQEDSAVYLCASSSTGPFYEQYFGPGTRLTVT.